This note documents a single TCR beta chain sequence. Its cognate antigen is unknown. The sample belongs to a study of cytomegalovirus exposure and HLA in healthy donors. About the research overall: A data release that came early held approximately 85 million unique TCRs from HLA-typed donors. The study's findings and limits: An analysis was carried out later, and it reportedly showed fewer N-insertions in an Asian-associated ancestry cluster than the approximately 680-donor mean. As a later analysis showed, a missense DCLRE1C variant was linked to trimming of TCR beta V- and J-genes. TCR sequences were mostly rare, though some public TCRs occurred in many donors.

Use of 60 Vbeta and 13 Jbeta primers characterized the PCR. TCRdb's copy holds only in-frame clones and misses some; the assay was immunoSEQ multiplex PCR. In the table there are more than 95,000 clones, just under 80% of which are singletons. Trimming removed 11 bases from V and 4 bases from J; junction bases left unmatched: 17. Germline values: CDR1 WSHSY, CDR2 SAAADI. The CDR3 totals 15 residues. The receptor was isolated from a male donor in good health and CMV-seronegative. V gene TRBV10-2 combines with J gene TRBJ2-7; TRBD2 matches 7 bases. The sample consisted of PBMCs. In DNA, the CDR3 is TGCGCCGATTACCGGGAGGCTCGCAACCCTTACGAGCAGTACTTC. Translating gives CADYREARNPYEQYF.